This TCR beta chain is drawn from a study of cytomegalovirus exposure and HLA in healthy donors. Study overall: In an early release, HLA-typed donors contributed some 80 million unique TCR sequences. The study's findings and limits: Data from an earlier analysis indicated that most TCR beta V segments were productive either about 87% or about 30% of the time. Accurate prediction of HLA-A and HLA-B alleles (for most subjects) was reportedly achieved from TCR beta sequences.

Germline CDR1 is GTSNPN and CDR2 is SVGIG (reference sequence). V lost 3 bases to trimming and J lost 6 bases; unmatched junction nucleotides: 6. This CDR3 is 14 amino acids long. Healthy bone marrow donors formed the donor group. This clone was seen only once. Its antigen remains unknown. The PCR ran on 60 Vbeta and 13 Jbeta primers. TCRdb keeps only in-frame clones here, not all; method: immunoSEQ multiplex PCR. The profile shows over 150,000 clones, over 70% of them singletons. The TCR was taken from a woman aged 50 to 60 in good health and CMV-seropositive. The sequencing input was PBMCs. The chain carries TRBV30 and TRBJ2-2; TRBD2 matches at 8 bases. CDR3 sequence (DNA): TGTGCCTGGAGCGGACTAGCCCGGGCCGGGGAGCTGTTTTTT. Its protein is CAWSGLARAGELFF.